Below are 27 T cell receptor beta chains sequenced from a single sample in a study of T-cell reconstitution after alpha-beta-depleted transplantation in children. Library preparation (for TCRbeta) was performed with unique molecular identifiers. TCRdb used MiXCR to reprocess the PCR reads, holding one entry per CDR3 protein. Among about 610,000 distinct CDR3 sequences listed, about 10% were seen once. This specimen was PBMCs from the stem cell graft donor, taken from the stem cell graft. Receptors were obtained from a human donor who donated a stem cell graft to a child with acute myeloid leukemia.

This clonotype has at least ten counts. The rearrangement joins TRBV20-1 to TRBJ2-1, with a weak D call TRBD1 (6 bases). Per the germline V gene, CDR1 is DFQATT and CDR2 is SNEGSKA (reference sequence). The CDR3 covers 13 residues. Trimming cost V 5 bases and J 2 bases, with 10 bases left between them. The CDR3 DNA reads as TGCAGTGCTTCTTGGACAGCCTACAATGAGCAGTTCTTC. Protein product: CSASWTAYNEQFF.

This clonotype has a handful of counts. The chain joins TRBV7-9 to TRBJ2-1; D perhaps matches TRBD1 (5 bases). The CDR3 loop spans 15 amino acids. CDR1 and CDR2 (germline): SEHNR, FQNEAQ (reference sequence). V gave up 0 bases and J gave up 8 bases, with 14 bases separating them. The CDR3 nucleotides read TGTGCCAGCAGCTTAGCGTCGTTTAGCAGGGATGAGCAGTTCTTC. It encodes CASSLASFSRDEQFF.

The V and J genes are TRBV7-9 and TRBJ2-1; D is perhaps TRBD2 (5 bases). The CDR3 runs to 14 residues. The V end lost 5 bases, the J end lost 8 bases, and 16 bases lay between the germline ends. Germline V gene sequence: CDR1 SEHNR, CDR2 FQNEAQ (reference sequence). The CDR3 is CASSPGRGPDEQFF. The CDR3 DNA sequence: TGTGCCAGCAGCCCCGGTCGGGGTCCTGATGAGCAGTTCTTC.

This clonotype was detected many times. DNA for the CDR3: TGTGCCAGCAGTTACCCGGGACAGCTTTACAATGAGCAGTTCTTC. Translating it yields CASSYPGQLYNEQFF. V usage is TRBV6-5 and J usage is TRBJ2-1; 7 positions match TRBD1. J was trimmed by 4 bases and V by 2 bases; bases with no gene match: 5. This CDR3 has 15 residues. Germline V lookup: CDR1 MNHEY, CDR2 SVGAGI.

A few counts support this clonotype. The rearrangement joins TRBV11-2 to TRBJ1-1; D not resolved. The germline V and J ends were trimmed by 4 bases and 1 base, with 13 bases remaining between them. Germline V lookup: CDR1 SGHAT, CDR2 FQNNGV. The CDR3 covers 15 residues. The CDR3 nucleotides read TGTGCCAGCAGCTCCCCAAGGGCAAAGAACACTGAAGCTTTCTTT. As protein: CASSSPRAKNTEAFF.

The sample holds many counts of this clonotype. This chain uses TRBV6-1 with TRBJ2-5; D not resolved. The CDR3 is 12 residues long. V was shortened by 3 bases and J by 4 bases, with 6 bases between the two germline ends. Germline V gene data show CDR1 as MNHNS and CDR2 as SASEGT. CDR3 loop: CASSEFGETQYF. CDR3 bases: TGTGCCAGCAGTGAGTTTGGAGAGACCCAGTACTTC.

This clonotype was seen a few times. The chain links TRBV20-1 to TRBJ2-7; D is uncertain. Germline V CDR1 and CDR2: DFQATT, SNEGSKA (reference sequence). The V end was cut by 5 bases, the J end by 0 bases, with 17 bases between. The CDR3 length is 15 residues. Here the CDR3 DNA reads TGCAGTGCTCAGCGTCGGGCGGCGAGCTCCTACGAGCAGTACTTC. It yields the protein CSAQRRAASSYEQYF.

This chain links TRBV29-1 with TRBJ1-2; D may be TRBD1 (6 bases). Germline CDR1 SQVTM, CDR2 ANQGSEA. This CDR3 has 13 amino acids. The V end was cut by 7 bases, the J end by 5 bases, with 17 bases between. In DNA form, the CDR3 reads TGCAGCGGCCCAAGGACAGTGTTATATGGCTACACCTTC. It codes for CSGPRTVLYGYTF.

The chain uses TRBV20-1 and TRBJ1-2; D gene uncertain. The germline CDR1 and CDR2 sequences are DFQATT and SNEGSKA (reference sequence). The CDR3 runs 13 residues. The V gene lost 0 bases and the J gene lost 3 bases, with 8 bases spanning the gap. CDR3 nucleotides: TGCAGTGCTAGAGATGGGATGCACTATGGCTACACCTTC. Translation: CSARDGMHYGYTF.

This clonotype turned up a few times. V is TRBV6-5 and J is TRBJ2-3; TRBD2 might be the D (5 bases). V lost 2 bases, J lost 4 bases, and 13 bases lay in between. The CDR3 is 15 residues long. The germline V gene encodes CDR1 MNHEY and CDR2 SVGAGI. In nucleotides, the CDR3 is TGTGCCAGCAGTTACCGTGCGGGCTCCGCAGATACGCAGTATTTT. It specifies CASSYRAGSADTQYF.

In DNA form, the CDR3 reads TGCAGCGTTGAAGGGGGGTTCTTC. This encodes CSVEGGFF. The chain carries TRBV29-1 and TRBJ2-1; D uncertain. The CDR3 has 8 amino acids. Trimming removed 1 base at V and 15 bases at J, with 4 bases between. The germline CDR1 and CDR2 sequences are SQVTM and ANQGSEA.

The sample holds many counts of this clonotype. The chain carries TRBV29-1 and TRBJ1-2; tentatively, D is TRBD1 (6 bases). The V end lost 7 bases, the J end lost 4 bases, and 13 bases lay between the germline ends. Germline CDR1 is SQVTM and CDR2 is ANQGSEA. This CDR3 is 12 amino acids long. The CDR3 nucleotides are TGCAGCGGGGTACAGGGCGCCTATGGCTACACCTTC. It codes for CSGVQGAYGYTF.

This clonotype was observed a handful of times. The chain carries TRBV20-1 and TRBJ2-1; a possible D gene is TRBD2 (6 bases). Trimming took off 0 bases at V and 6 bases at J, with 12 bases between the two ends. This CDR3 contains 14 residues. Looked up from germline, CDR1 is DFQATT and CDR2 is SNEGSKA (reference sequence). CDR3 sequence reads: CSARDSRLVNEQFF. The CDR3 DNA reads as TGCAGTGCTAGAGATTCGAGACTAGTCAATGAGCAGTTCTTC.

This clonotype was counted between two and nine times. The chain couples TRBV7-2 to TRBJ2-1; 11 bases fit TRBD2. The CDR3 contains 15 residues. Germline CDR1 is SGHTA and CDR2 is FQGNSA. With 1 base clipped from V and 7 bases from J, the junction kept 3 bases outside the gene matches. DNA for the CDR3: TGTGCCAGCAGCTTAGATGCTAGCGGGAGGAATGAGCAGTTCTTC. This translates into CASSLDASGRNEQFF.

This chain links TRBV12-3 or TRBV12-4 with TRBJ1-3, with TRBD1 matching 10 bases. This CDR3 region has 17 residues. The V and J ends lost 3 bases and 4 bases, in that order; junction bases with no gene match: 9. In DNA, the CDR3 is TGTGCCAGCAGTTTTGGGGACAGGGGAGTGGGCGGAAACACCATATATTTT. It encodes CASSFGDRGVGGNTIYF.

This clonotype was seen a handful of times. V is TRBV20-1 and J is TRBJ2-5; TRBD1 matches at 7 bases. J was trimmed by 2 bases and V by 7 bases; bases with no gene match: 7. CDR1 and CDR2 from the germline V gene are DFQATT and SNEGSKA (reference sequence). The CDR3 sequence is 13 residues long. CDR3 region: CSGRRGQQETQYF. The CDR3 nucleotides read TGCAGTGGACGTAGGGGGCAACAAGAGACCCAGTACTTC.

This clonotype has at least ten counts. This CDR3 is missing its conserved last phenylalanine or tryptophan, likely due to a read error. The rearrangement links TRBV28 to TRBJ2-7, with 7 bases that match TRBD2. The ends lost 6 bases at V and 3 bases at J; junction bases unmatched: 8. Germline loops: CDR1 MDHEN, CDR2 SYDVKM. The CDR3 length is 14 residues. The CDR3 DNA reads TGTGCCAGCAGAACCACTAGCGTGCACTACGAGCAGTACCTC. Translation gives CASRTTSVHYEQYL.

In its sample, this clonotype was seen a few times. The V gene is TRBV6-5, the J gene TRBJ2-1; the match to TRBD2 covers 8 bases. This CDR3 is built from 15 residues. J gave up 5 bases and V 2 bases, and 5 bases lay outside the gene matches. Germline CDR1 reads MNHEY; CDR2 reads SVGAGI. The CDR3 is CASSYRGGPDNEQFF. Written as DNA, the CDR3 is TGTGCCAGCAGTTACCGGGGGGGTCCCGACAATGAGCAGTTCTTC.

This clonotype was counted only a few times. The chain carries TRBV15 and TRBJ2-1; 11 bases agree with TRBD2. This CDR3 contains 16 residues. J gave up 7 bases and V 0 bases, and 5 bases lay outside the gene matches. Germline CDR1 is LNHNV and CDR2 is YYDKDF (reference sequence). Written as DNA, the CDR3 is TGTGCCACCAGCAGAGAACTAGCGGGAGTTTTAAATGAGCAGTTCTTC. This gives the protein CATSRELAGVLNEQFF.

In this sample, this clonotype turned up a few times. The chain employs TRBV21-1 and TRBJ2-7. TRBV21-1 is reported as a pseudogene. The CDR3 runs to 12 residues. CDR3: CASRDPYYEQYF. The CDR3 DNA reads as TGTGCCAGTAGGGACCCTTACTACGAGCAGTACTTC.

This clonotype was counted many times. The chain is built from TRBV7-2 and TRBJ2-3, with a possible D match to TRBD1 (5 bases). The V and J ends lost 3 bases and 2 bases respectively, with 9 bases between them. The germline V gene encodes CDR1 SGHTA and CDR2 FQGNSA. CDR3 length: 14 amino acids. The CDR3 nucleotides read TGTGCCAGCAGCTTTTGGACAATCACAGATACGCAGTATTTT. This sequence encodes CASSFWTITDTQYF.

This clonotype was seen many times. The rearrangement joins TRBV20-1 to TRBJ2-3; D is undetermined. CDR1 and CDR2 from the germline V gene are DFQATT and SNEGSKA (reference sequence). V shed 4 bases and J shed 4 bases, with 9 bases lying between them. This CDR3 region has 12 residues. The CDR3 nucleotides are TGCAGTGCTATCTCTCCCCCAGATACGCAGTATTTT. This encodes CSAISPPDTQYF.

A few counts support this clonotype. This sequence joins TRBV5-4 and TRBJ2-1; D is perhaps TRBD1 (5 bases). Germline CDR1 SGHNT, CDR2 YYREEE (reference sequence). V shed 4 bases and J shed 8 bases, with 16 bases lying between them. The CDR3 extends over 14 amino acids. The CDR3 DNA sequence: TGTGCCAGCAGCCTAGGGGATTATTTTGATGAGCAGTTCTTC. The encoded protein is CASSLGDYFDEQFF.

Only a few counts were recorded for this clonotype. V gene TRBV20-1 combines with J gene TRBJ2-1; TRBD1 is a possible D gene (5 bases). Looked up from germline, CDR1 is DFQATT and CDR2 is SNEGSKA (reference sequence). V lost 3 bases to trimming and J lost 6 bases, with 15 bases between them. The CDR3 loop spans 14 amino acids. The CDR3 protein is CSARESQGRNEQFF. The CDR3 region has the DNA TGCAGTGCTAGGGAGAGTCAGGGCCGCAATGAGCAGTTCTTC.

This clonotype has ten or more counts. J is TRBJ2-1 and V is TRBV27; 7 nucleotides match TRBD2. CDR1 is MNHEY, CDR2 SMNVEV, per germline (reference sequence). The ends lost 3 bases at V and 3 bases at J; junction bases unmatched: 5. This CDR3 region has 15 residues. CDR3 sequence reads: CASSLAGAFYNEQFF. DNA for the CDR3: TGTGCCAGCAGTTTGGCGGGAGCCTTCTACAATGAGCAGTTCTTC.

This clonotype has only a few counts. The gene calls are TRBV7-2 and TRBJ2-7; TRBD2 matches at 8 bases. Germline lookup yields CDR1 SGHTA and CDR2 FQGNSA. V lost 3 bases and J lost 9; bases outside the gene matches: 10. This CDR3 comprises 14 residues. CDR3 sequence (DNA): TGTGCCAGCAGCTTGACTCCTAGCGGGCTTACGCAGTACTTC. Its translation: CASSLTPSGLTQYF.

This clonotype occurred many times. V is TRBV20-1 and J is TRBJ1-5; maybe TRBD1 (5 bases). Germline V gives CDR1 DFQATT, CDR2 SNEGSKA (reference sequence). CDR3 length equals 14 residues. V lost 2 bases and J lost 2, with 10 bases in between. CDR3 protein: CSARREGGNQPQHF. The CDR3 DNA sequence: TGCAGTGCTAGAAGGGAAGGGGGCAATCAGCCCCAGCATTTT.